Sequencing of this TCR beta chain was carried out in a study of control samples from healthy donors and cancer patients. Sequencing was performed with immunoSEQ multiplex PCR; in TCRdb, only in-frame clones are kept and a portion is missing. This sample yields about 40,000 clones, of which approximately 90% are seen a single time; roughly 3.5% belongs to the top ten. The sequencing sample was made of blood. The receptor's source is a woman aged 50 to 65 in good health.

CDR3 protein: CASSHQGQLSRFGYTF. The CDR3, as DNA: TGTGCCAGCAGCCACCAGGGACAACTCTCAAGATTCGGCTACACCTTC. The rearrangement uses TRBV7-3 and TRBJ1-2; TRBD1 might be the D (6 bases). V lost 5 bases to trimming and J lost 8 bases, with 24 bases between them. In germline, CDR1 is SGHTA, CDR2 FQGTGA. The CDR3 contains 16 residues.